The T cell receptor (beta chain) under discussion was sequenced for a study of T cell responses to AZD1222 COVID-19 vaccine. The wider study: Pooling of second doses given at about 4 or about 12 weeks was done.

CDR1 KGHDR and CDR2 SFDVKD come from the germline V gene. The length of the CDR3 is 15 residues. The ends lost 3 bases at V and 5 bases at J; junction bases unmatched: 4. Whole-study findings and limits: Just a handful of people given AZD1222 tested seropositive at baseline. Clonal diversity may have been underestimated, and the donors were mostly white British, with more females than males.

In regard to this clone: Its antigen remains unidentified.

The data were produced by immunoSEQ multiplex PCR, yet TCRdb's version contains in-frame clones alone and is incomplete. The sample yields roughly 180,000 clones, 80% to 90% seen once. The material was peripheral blood, obtained on day 0 of AZD1222 vaccination. V usage is TRBV24-1 and J usage is TRBJ2-7; 12 positions match TRBD2. The receptor was derived from an adult in good health. The CDR3 loop reads CATSDGRLAGDEQYF. The DNA for the CDR3 is TGTGCCACCAGTGATGGTAGACTAGCGGGAGACGAGCAGTACTTC.